These 12 T cell receptor beta chains were sequenced from one sample in a study of T-cell memory formation after mild COVID-19. TCRdb passed the 5' RACE reads through MiXCR, listing each CDR3 protein once. The data show roughly 410,000 distinct CDR3 sequences, roughly a quarter seen once. Specimen: PBMCs or a T cell subset sorted from them (not recorded which). These receptors all stem from an adult woman who had mild COVID-19 (a few samples of this study predate the infection). Cell type and time point are not known.

This chain joins TRBV7-2 and TRBJ2-3, with 9 bases lining up with TRBD1. Losses at the gene ends were 5 bases for V and 0 bases for J; bases not matched to a gene: 6. Germline CDR1 reads SGHTA; CDR2 reads FQGNSA. The CDR3 runs 16 residues. CDR3 amino acids: CASSPQGALSTDTQYF. For the CDR3, the DNA is TGTGCCAGCAGCCCACAGGGGGCTTTAAGCACAGATACGCAGTATTTT.

This clonotype was detected a few times. V usage is TRBV18 and J usage is TRBJ1-2, with D perhaps matching TRBD1 (5 bases). CDR3 size: 15 residues. CDR1 is KGHSH and CDR2 is LQKENI in the germline V gene. Trimming stripped 4 bases from V and 6 bases from J, with 18 bases between. CDR3 region: CASSQGQGLDDGYTF. The CDR3 nucleotides are TGTGCCAGCTCACAAGGTCAGGGCCTCGATGATGGCTACACCTTC.

The J gene is TRBJ2-7, the V gene TRBV9; D gene uncertain. Deletions cut 0 bases from V and 0 bases from J, with 13 bases between. The germline V gene encodes CDR1 SGDLS and CDR2 YYNGEE. The CDR3 is 16 residues long. The CDR3: CASSVEPTPSSYEQYF. CDR3 in DNA: TGTGCCAGCAGCGTAGAACCGACCCCTAGCTCCTACGAGCAGTACTTC.

This clonotype was seen a few times. The chain links TRBV19 to TRBJ1-1; 7 bases line up with TRBD1. There are 13 residues in the CDR3. The ends lost 11 bases at V and 0 bases at J; junction bases unmatched: 6. The germline V gene has CDR1 LNHDA and CDR2 SQIVND (reference sequence). The CDR3 DNA follows: TGTGCCGCAAAGACAGGGATGAACACTGAAGCTTTCTTT. Translated: CAAKTGMNTEAFF.

Within the sample, this clonotype is medium-sized. The chain links TRBV5-1 to TRBJ1-6; D uncertain. The CDR3 has 18 residues. Trimming cost V 2 bases and J 0 bases, with 15 bases left between them. The germline CDR1 and CDR2 sequences are SGHRS and YFSETQ. CDR3 in DNA: TGCGCCAGCAGCTTTGGTCCACCCCGAGACTCCTATAATTCACCCCTCCACTTT. It is translated as CASSFGPPRDSYNSPLHF.

The V call is TRBV5-6, the J call TRBJ1-2; D possibly corresponds to TRBD1 (5 bases). This CDR3 is built from 14 residues. Trimming shortened V by 4 bases and J by 5 bases, and 15 bases separated the two germline ends. Germline CDR1 is SGHDT and CDR2 is YYEEEE. The CDR3 protein is CASSKGTPRYGYTF. Here the CDR3 DNA reads TGTGCCAGCAGCAAAGGGACTCCCCGGTATGGCTACACCTTC.

The chain couples TRBV9 to TRBJ1-1; D not certain. In germline, CDR1 is SGDLS, CDR2 YYNGEE. There are 13 residues in the CDR3. The germline V and J ends were trimmed by 4 bases and 3 bases, with 10 bases remaining between them. CDR3 protein: CASSPFLDTEAFF. CDR3 DNA sequence: TGTGCCAGCAGCCCCTTTCTGGACACTGAAGCTTTCTTT.

The genes are TRBV28 and TRBJ2-7; a possible D gene is TRBD2 (5 bases). Germline V gene sequence: CDR1 MDHEN, CDR2 SYDVKM. This CDR3 is 16 amino acids long. Trimming left V 6 bases short and J 5 bases short, with 23 bases between. CDR3 protein: CASSPTPGLVVDEQYF. CDR3 sequence (DNA): TGTGCCAGCAGCCCAACCCCGGGGTTAGTGGTCGACGAGCAGTACTTC.

The rearrangement links TRBV2 to TRBJ2-7; tentatively, D is TRBD1 or TRBD2 (6 bases each). The V and J ends lost 6 bases and 4 bases respectively, with 16 bases between them. Germline values: CDR1 SNHLY, CDR2 FYNNEI. The CDR3 consists of 14 residues. The CDR3 region has the DNA TGTGCCAGCAGAGACAGGACGGGGGCTTACGAGCAGTACTTC. Translated: CASRDRTGAYEQYF.

This clonotype was seen a few times. The chain uses TRBV2 and TRBJ2-3, with a possible D match to TRBD2 (5 bases). V lost 7 bases to trimming and J lost 6 bases, with 23 bases between them. The CDR3 consists of 16 residues. The germline CDR1 and CDR2 sequences are SNHLY and FYNNEI. CDR3 sequence reads: CASIRERLPRADTQYF. In DNA, the CDR3 is TGTGCCAGCATCAGAGAACGGCTCCCGCGGGCGGATACGCAGTATTTT.

This rearrangement joins TRBV6-2 or TRBV6-3 to TRBJ2-1; TRBD2 agrees at 11 bases. Germline V gene data show CDR1 as MNHEY and CDR2 as SVGEGT. Losses at the gene ends were 4 bases for V and 6 bases for J; bases not matched to a gene: 5. The length of the CDR3 is 15 residues. The CDR3 protein is CASSFIAGGGNEQFF. CDR3 coding DNA: TGTGCCAGCAGTTTCATAGCGGGAGGGGGCAATGAGCAGTTCTTC.

This clonotype occurred a few times. V and J are TRBV4-1 and TRBJ2-5; 8 bases match TRBD2. The J segment lost 5 bases and the V segment lost 0 bases, leaving 8 bases of the junction unmatched. Germline V gene sequence: CDR1 MGHRA, CDR2 YSYEKL. The CDR3 spans 16 residues. For the CDR3, the DNA is TGCGCCAGCAGCCAAGAAAGAGCGGGAGTCAGGGAGACCCAGTACTTC. Protein: CASSQERAGVRETQYF.